Below, 29 T cell receptor beta chains from the same sample are listed, as sequenced in a study of low-dose radiotherapy and immunotherapy resistance in tumors. Specified time point: before trial treatment. Priming of first-strand cDNA relied on TRAV- and TRBV-specific primers (covering alpha and beta chains). PCR amplification of the TCRs was performed with Phusion for 20 PCR cycles, and it relied on a constant-region primer together with a V-primer adapter. MiXCR, applied by TCRdb to the reads, yields one record per CDR3 protein. The top ten hold 4.5% to 7.5% of the sample, which has fewer than 90,000 distinct CDR3 sequences, approximately 20% seen once. This sample comprised PBMCs, obtained before treatment. The receptors shown here come from a male donor with prostate cancer.

Regarding this clonotype: At one end the junction does not follow the germline gene, possibly because of a read error. The chain combines TRBV29-1 with TRBJ2-1, with TRBD2 matching 12 bases. Germline-derived CDR1 and CDR2 are SQVTM and ANQGSEA. This CDR3 region has 13 residues. The CDR3 loop is CSGLLAGGLGEQF. Here the CDR3 DNA reads TGCAGCGGACTACTAGCGGGAGGACTCGGTGAGCAGTTC.

This clonotype was seen many times. The V and J genes are TRBV19 and TRBJ2-1; D unclear. Germline V CDR1 and CDR2: LNHDA, SQIVND (reference sequence). CDR3 length: 10 amino acids. The V and J ends lost 4 bases and 9 bases respectively, with 4 bases between them. This CDR3 reads CASSNGEQFF. Here the CDR3 DNA reads TGTGCCAGTAGTAACGGTGAGCAGTTCTTC.

Turning to this clonotype: One end of the junction does not line up with germline, which may come from a read error. The V call is TRBV28, the J call TRBJ2-2; 8 nucleotides match TRBD2. This CDR3 is built from 16 residues. CDR1 and CDR2 from the germline V gene are MDHEN and SYDVKM. CDR3 nucleotides: TGTGCCAGCGCCTCGGGACTAGAGGGTCTAACCGGGGAGCCGTTTTTT. It is translated as CASASGLEGLTGEPFF.

This clonotype was detected many times. The chain is built from TRBV7-8 and TRBJ1-1; 9 nucleotides agree with TRBD1. This CDR3 has 19 residues. The V and J ends lost 0 bases and 0 bases, in that order; junction bases with no gene match: 11. From germline, CDR1 is SGHVS and CDR2 FQNEAQ. The DNA of the CDR3 is TGTGCCAGCAGCTTAGCGAGATTCCGGACAGGGGTTCTGAACACTGAAGCTTTCTTT. Protein sequence: CASSLARFRTGVLNTEAFF.

This clonotype was counted at least ten times. The CDR3: CASSLANTGELFF. Here the CDR3 DNA reads TGCGCCAGCAGCCTTGCGAACACCGGGGAGCTGTTTTTT. The chain carries TRBV4-3 and TRBJ2-2, with D unresolved. The ends were cut back, 4 bases at V and 0 bases at J, with 3 bases in the middle. The CDR3 consists of 13 residues. Germline V gene sequence: CDR1 LGHNA, CDR2 YSLEER.

This clonotype was detected ten times or more. The V call is TRBV6-5, the J call TRBJ1-2; TRBD1 aligns across 8 bases. Germline CDR1 and CDR2: MNHEY and SVGAGI. This CDR3 region has 21 residues. The trim removed 2 bases at V and 5 bases at J, leaving 25 bases unmatched. The CDR3 here is CASSYIWDRTSTEVAGYGYTF. Written as DNA, the CDR3 is TGTGCCAGCAGTTACATTTGGGACAGGACCTCCACCGAGGTAGCGGGATATGGCTACACCTTC.

The chain employs TRBV2 and TRBJ1-5; a possible D gene is TRBD1 (6 bases). Germline values: CDR1 SNHLY, CDR2 FYNNEI. V gave up 5 bases and J gave up 1 base, with 9 bases separating them. This CDR3 contains 14 residues. CDR3 nucleotide sequence: TGTGCCAGCAGTAGGGGACAAAGCAATCAGCCCCAGCATTTT. Translated, it gives CASSRGQSNQPQHF.

This clonotype was picked up many times. The V call is TRBV15, the J call TRBJ2-7; perhaps TRBD1 as D (5 bases). CDR3 size: 14 residues. Trimming shortened V by 0 bases and J by 0 bases, and 6 bases separated the two germline ends. Germline CDR1 and CDR2: LNHNV and YYDKDF (reference sequence). CDR3 nucleotide sequence: TGTGCCACCAGCAGAGACAGGGCCTCCTACGAGCAGTACTTC. This gives the protein CATSRDRASYEQYF.

This clonotype was seen ten or more times. The V call is TRBV6-5, the J call TRBJ1-1; D not resolved. CDR1 is MNHEY, CDR2 SVGAGI, per germline. This CDR3 is 14 amino acids long. The V end was cut by 5 bases, the J end by 1 base, with 11 bases between. CDR3 protein: CASSRVRSNTEAFF. CDR3 nucleotides: TGTGCCAGCAGTAGGGTACGGTCGAACACTGAAGCTTTCTTT.

V gene TRBV7-3 combines with J gene TRBJ2-3; 8 nucleotides line up with TRBD2. The CDR3 runs to 17 residues. Germline loops: CDR1 SGHTA, CDR2 FQGTGA. V was clipped by 0 bases and J by 5 bases; unmatched bases: 10. CDR3 protein: CASSLTSLSGTGDTQYF. The CDR3 DNA follows: TGTGCCAGCAGCTTAACGAGCCTTAGCGGGACGGGAGATACGCAGTATTTT.

This rearrangement joins TRBV9 to TRBJ1-6, with TRBD1 matching over 8 bases. This CDR3 is 20 amino acids long. V was pared by 3 bases and J by 7 bases, with 21 bases of the junction left unmatched. In germline, CDR1 is SGDLS, CDR2 YYNGEE. CDR3 DNA sequence: TGTGCCAGCAGCGCGGCGGCGGACAGGGCCTCTTTGGATGGCAATTCACCCCTCCACTTT. Amino acids: CASSAAADRASLDGNSPLHF.

At least ten counts were recorded for this clonotype. The chain combines TRBV20-1 with TRBJ1-1; D unclear. There are 13 residues in the CDR3. Germline CDR1 DFQATT, CDR2 SNEGSKA (reference sequence). Trimming pared 0 bases from V and 0 bases from J, leaving 5 bases between. The CDR3 DNA reads as TGCAGTGCTAGAGATACGGTGAACACTGAAGCTTTCTTT. Translating it yields CSARDTVNTEAFF.

This clonotype was counted at least ten times. This chain links TRBV7-9 with TRBJ2-1; 9 nucleotides align to TRBD2. V was pared by 6 bases and J by 5 bases, with 5 bases of the junction left unmatched. Germline assignment: CDR1 SEHNR and CDR2 FQNEAQ (reference sequence). The CDR3 covers 14 residues. CDR3 nucleotides: TGTGCCAGCAGATGGCGGGAGGGAAACAATGAGCAGTTCTTC. Translation: CASRWREGNNEQFF.

This clonotype was recorded many times. The rearrangement joins TRBV20-1 to TRBJ1-1, with 11 nucleotides matching TRBD1. The CDR3 consists of 11 residues. The V gene's germline CDR1 is DFQATT and CDR2 SNEGSKA (reference sequence). CDR3 coding DNA: TGCGTGCCGGGACAGGGGGAAGAAGCTTTCTTT. This encodes CVPGQGEEAFF.

This clonotype was counted at least ten times. The rearrangement uses TRBV19 and TRBJ1-1, with D possibly being TRBD1 (5 bases). V was cut by 1 base and J by 6 bases, with 9 bases left in between. The CDR3 consists of 13 residues. The germline V gene encodes CDR1 LNHDA and CDR2 SQIVND (reference sequence). The CDR3 region is CASSIARGAEAFF. Written as DNA, the CDR3 is TGTGCCAGTAGTATAGCCCGGGGCGCTGAAGCTTTCTTT.

This clonotype was counted between two and nine times. A far larger clone is one nucleotide away, so this likely arose from a read error. The chain carries TRBV28 and TRBJ2-7, with 9 positions matching TRBD2. The germline CDR1 and CDR2 sequences are MDHEN and SYDVKM. The CDR3 is made up of 16 amino acids. Trimming cost V 5 bases and J 7 bases; bases outside gene matches: 15. CDR3 nucleotide sequence: TGTGCCAGCAGTCCCCGCGGGAGGGCCGAGGGCGATGAGCAGTACTTC. It translates to CASSPRGRAEGDEQYF.

This clonotype was recorded many times. The rearrangement links TRBV7-8 to TRBJ1-4; the D gene is possibly TRBD1 (6 bases). The ends were cut back, 0 bases at V and 4 bases at J, with 12 bases in the middle. The V gene's germline CDR1 is SGHVS and CDR2 FQNEAQ. The CDR3 is made up of 16 amino acids. Written as DNA, the CDR3 is TGTGCCAGCAGCTTAGCGATCGGGGGCAATAATGAAAAACTGTTTTTT. Translated, it gives CASSLAIGGNNEKLFF.

This clonotype has at least ten counts. V is TRBV12-3 or TRBV12-4 and J is TRBJ1-4, with 10 bases fitting TRBD1. V was pared by 6 bases and J by 4 bases, with 5 bases of the junction left unmatched. This CDR3 spans 15 amino acids. The CDR3 protein is CASRTGTGDNEKLFF. CDR3 coding DNA: TGTGCCAGCAGGACCGGGACAGGGGATAATGAAAAACTGTTTTTT.

This clonotype was seen many times. The gene calls are TRBV3-1 and TRBJ1-3; possibly TRBD1 for D (6 bases). This CDR3 is 17 amino acids long. The germline CDR1 and CDR2 sequences are LGHDT and YNNKEL (reference sequence). The V end was cut by 5 bases, the J end by 0 bases, with 17 bases between. As DNA, the CDR3 is TGTGCCAGCAGCGACCGGTTACAGGGTCGCTCTGGAAACACCATATATTTT. Protein: CASSDRLQGRSGNTIYF. Looking up the rest from reference TRBV3-1 and TRBJ1-3 gives the full variable domain: DTAVSQTPKYLVTQMGNDKSIKCEQNLGHDTMYWYKQDSKKFLKIMFSYNNKELIINETVPNRFSPKSPDKAHLNLHINSLELGDSAVYFCASSDRLQGRSGNTIYFGEGSWLTVV.

This clonotype was detected ten times or more. The chain combines TRBV28 with TRBJ1-3; 10 bases are a match to TRBD1. Germline V lookup: CDR1 MDHEN, CDR2 SYDVKM. Germline trimming cut 5 bases from V and 2 bases from J; bases unmatched to any gene: 15. This CDR3 region has 19 residues. The CDR3 DNA sequence: TGTGCCAGCAGTAGATCGACAGGGGGCGGGTTTGGTACTGGAAACACCATATATTTT. This encodes CASSRSTGGGFGTGNTIYF.

This clonotype showed up many times. The chain recombines TRBV9 with TRBJ2-1; 10 bases map to TRBD2. Germline CDR1 is SGDLS and CDR2 is YYNGEE. V dropped 0 bases and J dropped 5; count of bases not matched to a gene: 2. The CDR3 loop spans 15 amino acids. CDR3 in DNA: TGTGCCAGCAGCGTAGGGAGCGGGGGGGACAATGAGCAGTTCTTC. Residues: CASSVGSGGDNEQFF. The whole variable domain, filled in from reference TRBV9 and TRBJ2-1, reads DSGVTQTPKHLITATGQRVTLRCSPRSGDLSVYWYQQSLDQGLQFLIQYYNGEERAKGNILERFSAQQFPDLHSELNLSSLELGDSALYFCASSVGSGGDNEQFFGPGTRLTVL.

In its sample, this clonotype was seen many times. The chain couples TRBV6-2 or TRBV6-3 to TRBJ1-2; 9 positions agree with TRBD1. Germline CDR1 reads MNHEY; CDR2 reads SVGEGT. V was pared by 7 bases and J by 5 bases, with 8 bases of the junction left unmatched. The CDR3 has 14 residues. CDR3 bases: TGTGCCAGCATCCCGGGACAGGGTCCATATGGCTACACCTTC. Protein sequence: CASIPGQGPYGYTF.

This clonotype was found many times. The rearrangement joins TRBV20-1 to TRBJ2-1; 11 nucleotides agree with TRBD2. After removal of 5 bases from V and 8 bases from J, the junction contained 17 bases not matched to a gene. The germline CDR1 and CDR2 sequences are DFQATT and SNEGSKA (reference sequence). The CDR3 sequence is 17 residues long. The CDR3 region is CSARTFLRLAGKDEQFF. CDR3 bases: TGCAGTGCTCGAACCTTCCTGCGACTAGCGGGGAAGGATGAGCAGTTCTTC.

This clonotype was seen ten or more times. The V gene is TRBV5-1, the J gene TRBJ2-2, with D possibly being TRBD1 or TRBD2 (5 bases each). The V gene's germline CDR1 is SGHRS and CDR2 YFSETQ. Trimming shortened V by 5 bases and J by 1 base, and 15 bases separated the two germline ends. The CDR3 contains 16 residues. For the CDR3, the DNA is TGCGCCAGCAGGTCCGGGACCCAGGGGAACACCGGGGAGCTGTTTTTT. It yields the protein CASRSGTQGNTGELFF.

This clonotype was detected ten times or more. V and J are TRBV7-2 and TRBJ1-2; the match to TRBD1 covers 9 bases. The V gene end was trimmed by 5 bases and the J gene end by 6 bases; junction bases not matched to a gene: 13. CDR1 and CDR2 from the germline V gene are SGHTA and FQGNSA. This CDR3 spans 16 amino acids. The CDR3 here is CASSAQRVTGGNGYTF. CDR3 nucleotide sequence: TGTGCCAGCAGCGCCCAAAGGGTTACAGGGGGCAATGGCTACACCTTC.

Ten or more counts support this clonotype. V is TRBV3-1 and J is TRBJ2-1, with 8 bases matching TRBD2. The V segment lost 2 bases and the J segment 3 bases; nucleotides outside the gene matches: 6. From germline, CDR1 is LGHDT and CDR2 YNNKEL (reference sequence). This CDR3 region has 16 residues. The CDR3 sequence: CASSQFLAGYYNEQFF. Here the CDR3 DNA reads TGTGCCAGCAGCCAATTCCTAGCGGGTTACTACAATGAGCAGTTCTTC.

Concerning this clonotype itself: A far larger clone differs by one base, so this is likely a read error. The chain employs TRBV12-3 or TRBV12-4 and TRBJ2-5, with TRBD2 matching over 11 bases. The end of the DNA aligns better with TRBJ2-7, so the J call may be wrong. The CDR3 contains 12 residues. CDR3 DNA sequence: TGTGCCAGCAGACTAGCGGGAGACGAGCAGTACTTC. Translated, it gives CASRLAGDEQYF.

CDR3 nucleotide sequence: TGTGCCAGCAGCTTGGGTCGCGGGAGGGCCTCGATCGGCATTCAGTACTTC. This gives the protein CASSLGRGRASIGIQYF. The chain links TRBV7-8 to TRBJ2-4; 9 bases are shared with TRBD2. V shed 3 bases and J 9 bases; nucleotides not matched to a gene: 15. This CDR3 has 17 residues. Germline V CDR1 and CDR2: SGHVS, FQNEAQ.

This clonotype was seen at least ten times. This sequence joins TRBV6-1 and TRBJ1-6; 7 nucleotides match TRBD1. Germline CDR1 and CDR2: MNHNS and SASEGT. CDR3 size: 13 residues. J gave up 5 bases and V 8 bases, and 3 bases lay outside the gene matches. The CDR3 is CASSDRNNSPLHF. CDR3 bases: TGTGCCAGCTCGGACAGGAATAATTCACCCCTCCACTTT.